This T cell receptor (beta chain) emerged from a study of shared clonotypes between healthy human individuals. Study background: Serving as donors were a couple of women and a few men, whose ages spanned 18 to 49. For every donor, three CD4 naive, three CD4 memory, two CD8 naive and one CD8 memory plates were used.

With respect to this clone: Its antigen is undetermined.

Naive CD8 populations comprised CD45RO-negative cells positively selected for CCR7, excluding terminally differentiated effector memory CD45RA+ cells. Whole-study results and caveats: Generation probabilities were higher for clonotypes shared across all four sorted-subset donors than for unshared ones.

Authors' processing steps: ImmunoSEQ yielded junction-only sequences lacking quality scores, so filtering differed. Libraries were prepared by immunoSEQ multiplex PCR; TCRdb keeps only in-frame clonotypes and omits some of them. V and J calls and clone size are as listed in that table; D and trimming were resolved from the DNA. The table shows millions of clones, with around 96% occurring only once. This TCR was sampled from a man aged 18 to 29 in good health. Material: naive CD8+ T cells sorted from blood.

The DNA of the CDR3 is TGTGCCAGCCGATTCCTAGCGGGGGACTACAATGAGCAGTTCTTC. It translates to CASRFLAGDYNEQFF. This chain uses TRBV27 with TRBJ2-1, with 10 bases matching TRBD2. Per germline, CDR1 MNHEY and CDR2 SMNVEV (reference sequence). The CDR3 length is 15 residues. Losses at the gene ends were 8 bases for V and 3 bases for J; bases not matched to a gene: 7.